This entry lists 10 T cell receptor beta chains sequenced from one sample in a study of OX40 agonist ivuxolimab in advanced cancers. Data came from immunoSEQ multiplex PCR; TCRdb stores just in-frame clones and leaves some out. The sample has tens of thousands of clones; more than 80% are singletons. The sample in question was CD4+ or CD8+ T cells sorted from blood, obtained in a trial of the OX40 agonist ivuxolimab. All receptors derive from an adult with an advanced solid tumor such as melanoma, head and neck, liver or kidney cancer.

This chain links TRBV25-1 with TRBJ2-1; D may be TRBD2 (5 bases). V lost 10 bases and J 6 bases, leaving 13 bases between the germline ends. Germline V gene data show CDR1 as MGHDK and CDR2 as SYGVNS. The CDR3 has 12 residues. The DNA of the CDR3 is TGTGCCAAGGACCCTCGGGGCAATGAGCAGTTCTTC. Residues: CAKDPRGNEQFF.

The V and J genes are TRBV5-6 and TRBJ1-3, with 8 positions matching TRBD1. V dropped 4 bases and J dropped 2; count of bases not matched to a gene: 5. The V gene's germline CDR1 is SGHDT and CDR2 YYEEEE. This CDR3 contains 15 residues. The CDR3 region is CASSPVGQAGNTIYF. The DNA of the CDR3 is TGTGCCAGCAGCCCCGTGGGACAGGCTGGAAACACCATATATTTT.

CDR3 sequence: CASSTRQGRGSYNSPLHF. DNA of the CDR3: TGTGCCAGCAGTACTCGACAGGGCAGGGGCTCTTATAATTCACCCCTCCACTTT. The chain employs TRBV27 and TRBJ1-6, with 7 nucleotides matching TRBD1. The CDR3 extends over 18 amino acids. The V gene end was trimmed by 5 bases and the J gene end by 4 bases; junction bases not matched to a gene: 14. Germline CDR1 MNHEY, CDR2 SMNVEV (reference sequence).

The CDR3 DNA reads as TGTGCCAGCAGCTTAAGGCACTCTGGAAACACCATATATTTT. Translated: CASSLRHSGNTIYF. The chain has TRBV7-2 and TRBJ1-3; D remains ambiguous. CDR3 size: 14 residues. CDR1 and CDR2 from the germline V gene are SGHTA and FQGNSA. Trimming left V 2 bases short and J 0 bases short, with 5 bases between.

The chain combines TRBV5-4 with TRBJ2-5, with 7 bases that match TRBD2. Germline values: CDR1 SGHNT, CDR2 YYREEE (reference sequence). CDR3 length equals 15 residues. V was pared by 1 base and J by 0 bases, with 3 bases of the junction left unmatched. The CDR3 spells CASSLKLADQETQYF. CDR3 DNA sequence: TGTGCCAGCAGCTTGAAGCTAGCGGACCAAGAGACCCAGTACTTC.

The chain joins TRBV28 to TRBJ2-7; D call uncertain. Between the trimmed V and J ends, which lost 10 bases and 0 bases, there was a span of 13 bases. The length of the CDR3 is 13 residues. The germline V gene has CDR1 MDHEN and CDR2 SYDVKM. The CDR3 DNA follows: TGTGCCACCCACCTCGCTAGCTCCTACGAGCAGTACTTC. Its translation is CATHLASSYEQYF.

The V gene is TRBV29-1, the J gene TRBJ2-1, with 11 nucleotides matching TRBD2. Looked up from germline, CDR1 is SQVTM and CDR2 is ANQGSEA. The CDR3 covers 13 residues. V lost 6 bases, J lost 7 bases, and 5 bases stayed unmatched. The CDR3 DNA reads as TGCAGCGTCGGGACTAGCGGTAGGAATGAGCAGTTCTTC. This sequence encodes CSVGTSGRNEQFF.

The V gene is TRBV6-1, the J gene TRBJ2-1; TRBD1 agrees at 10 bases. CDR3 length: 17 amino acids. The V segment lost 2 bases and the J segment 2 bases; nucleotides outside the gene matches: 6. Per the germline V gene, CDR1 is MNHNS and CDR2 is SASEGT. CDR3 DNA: TGTGCCAGCAGTGAACTTCCCGGGACAGGGGCCTACAATGAGCAGTTCTTC. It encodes CASSELPGTGAYNEQFF.

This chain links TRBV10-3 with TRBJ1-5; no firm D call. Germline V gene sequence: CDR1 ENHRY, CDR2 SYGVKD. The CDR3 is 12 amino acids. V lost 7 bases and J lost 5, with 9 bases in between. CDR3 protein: CAITDGDQPQHF. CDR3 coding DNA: TGTGCCATCACCGACGGGGATCAGCCCCAGCATTTT.

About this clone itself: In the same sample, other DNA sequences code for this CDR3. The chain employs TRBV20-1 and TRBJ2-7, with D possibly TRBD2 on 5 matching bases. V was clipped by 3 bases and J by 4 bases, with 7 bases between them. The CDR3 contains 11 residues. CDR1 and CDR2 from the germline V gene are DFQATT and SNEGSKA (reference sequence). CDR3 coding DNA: TGCAGTGCTAGTCGGGGATACGAGCAGTACTTC. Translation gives CSASRGYEQYF.